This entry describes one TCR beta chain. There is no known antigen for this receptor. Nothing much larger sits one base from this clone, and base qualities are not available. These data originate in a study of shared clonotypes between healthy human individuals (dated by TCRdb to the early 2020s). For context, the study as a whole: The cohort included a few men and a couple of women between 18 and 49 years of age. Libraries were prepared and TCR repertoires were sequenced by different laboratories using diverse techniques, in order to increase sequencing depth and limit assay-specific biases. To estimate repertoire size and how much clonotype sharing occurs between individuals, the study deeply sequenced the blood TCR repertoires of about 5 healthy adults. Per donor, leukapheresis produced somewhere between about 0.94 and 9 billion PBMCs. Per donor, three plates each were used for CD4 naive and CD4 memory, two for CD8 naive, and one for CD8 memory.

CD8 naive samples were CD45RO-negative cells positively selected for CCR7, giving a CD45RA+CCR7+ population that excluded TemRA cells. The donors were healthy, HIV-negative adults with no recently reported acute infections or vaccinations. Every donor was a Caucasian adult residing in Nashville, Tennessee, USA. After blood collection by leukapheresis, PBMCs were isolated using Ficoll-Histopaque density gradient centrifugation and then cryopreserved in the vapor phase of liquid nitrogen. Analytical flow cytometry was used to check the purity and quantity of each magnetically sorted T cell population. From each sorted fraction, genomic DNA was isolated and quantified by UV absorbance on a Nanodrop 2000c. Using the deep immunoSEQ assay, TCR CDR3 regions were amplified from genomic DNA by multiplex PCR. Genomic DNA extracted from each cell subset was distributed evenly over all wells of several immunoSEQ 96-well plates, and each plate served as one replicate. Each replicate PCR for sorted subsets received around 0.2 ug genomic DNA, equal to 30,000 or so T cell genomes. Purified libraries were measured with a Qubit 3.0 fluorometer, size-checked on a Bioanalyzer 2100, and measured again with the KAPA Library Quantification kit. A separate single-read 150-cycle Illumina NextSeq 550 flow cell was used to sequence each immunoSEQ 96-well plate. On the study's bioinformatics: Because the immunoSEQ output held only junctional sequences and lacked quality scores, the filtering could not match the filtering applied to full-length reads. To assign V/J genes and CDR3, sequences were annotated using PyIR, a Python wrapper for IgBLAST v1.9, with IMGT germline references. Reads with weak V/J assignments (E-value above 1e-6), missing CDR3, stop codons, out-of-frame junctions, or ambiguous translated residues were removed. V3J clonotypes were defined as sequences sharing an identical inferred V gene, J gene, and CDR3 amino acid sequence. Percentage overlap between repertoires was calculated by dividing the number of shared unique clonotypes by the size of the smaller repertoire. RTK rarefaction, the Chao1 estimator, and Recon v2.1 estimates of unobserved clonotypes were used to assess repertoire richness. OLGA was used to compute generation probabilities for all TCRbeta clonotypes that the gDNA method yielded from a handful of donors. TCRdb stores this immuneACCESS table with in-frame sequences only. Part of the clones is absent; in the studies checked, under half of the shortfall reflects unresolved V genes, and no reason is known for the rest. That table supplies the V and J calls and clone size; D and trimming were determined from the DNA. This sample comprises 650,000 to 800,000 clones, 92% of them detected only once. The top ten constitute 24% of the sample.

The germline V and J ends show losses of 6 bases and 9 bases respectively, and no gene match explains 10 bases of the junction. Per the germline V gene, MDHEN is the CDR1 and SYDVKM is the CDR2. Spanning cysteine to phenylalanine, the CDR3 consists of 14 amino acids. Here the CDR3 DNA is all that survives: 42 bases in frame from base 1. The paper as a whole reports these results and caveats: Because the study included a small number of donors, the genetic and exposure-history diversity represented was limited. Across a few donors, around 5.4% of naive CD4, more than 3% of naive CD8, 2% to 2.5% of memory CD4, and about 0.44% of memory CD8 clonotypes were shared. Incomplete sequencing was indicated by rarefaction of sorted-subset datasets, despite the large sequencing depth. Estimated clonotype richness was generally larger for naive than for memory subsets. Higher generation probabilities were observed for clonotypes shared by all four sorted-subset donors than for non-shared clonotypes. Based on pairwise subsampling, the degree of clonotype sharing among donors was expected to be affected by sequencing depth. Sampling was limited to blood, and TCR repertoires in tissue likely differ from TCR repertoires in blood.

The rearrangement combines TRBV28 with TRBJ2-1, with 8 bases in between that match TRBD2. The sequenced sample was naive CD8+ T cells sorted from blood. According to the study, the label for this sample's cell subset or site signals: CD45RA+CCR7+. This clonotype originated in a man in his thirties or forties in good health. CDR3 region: CASSPGTSVGEQFF. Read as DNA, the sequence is TGTGCCAGCAGCCCCGGGACTAGTGTCGGTGAGCAGTTCTTC.